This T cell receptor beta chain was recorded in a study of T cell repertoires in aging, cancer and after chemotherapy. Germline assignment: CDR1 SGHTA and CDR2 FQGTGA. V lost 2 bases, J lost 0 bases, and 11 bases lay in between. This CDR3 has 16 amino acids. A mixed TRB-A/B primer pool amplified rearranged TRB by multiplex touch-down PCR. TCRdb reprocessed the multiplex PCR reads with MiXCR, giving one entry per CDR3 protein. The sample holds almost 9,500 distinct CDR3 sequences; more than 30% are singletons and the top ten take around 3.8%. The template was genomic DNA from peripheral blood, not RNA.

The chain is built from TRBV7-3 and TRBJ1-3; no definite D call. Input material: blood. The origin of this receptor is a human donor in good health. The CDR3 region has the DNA TGTGCCAGCAGCTTAGGTGGCTTTCCCTCTGGAAACACCATATATTTT. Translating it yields CASSLGGFPSGNTIYF.